The clone carrying this T cell receptor beta chain was seen a single time. Per the original data handling: Reference gene primers were amplified, and this amplification served to estimate nucleated cell counts. Method: immunoSEQ multiplex PCR; TCRdb's copy keeps in-frame clones and lacks some. V, J and clone size are those of that table, while D and trimming were read from the DNA. The sample includes roughly 320,000 clones, over 90% of them seen just once. CDR1 and CDR2 from the germline V gene are SEHNR and FQNEAQ (reference sequence). Trimming took off 2 bases at V and 8 bases at J, with 9 bases between the two ends. CDR3 length: 13 residues. These data are taken from a study of blood T cell repertoires in COVID-19. As for the study in general: COVID-19 samples collected from the United States, Italy and Spain covered acute and convalescent phases. Sources were T cells, B-cell-depleted T cells, or PBMCs; the material itself was cDNA or gDNA.

In the 2 weeks before study entry, exposed participants met a COVID-19 case, which was PCR-confirmed or clinician-diagnosed. Material for sequencing was PBMCs or T cells enriched from blood (not recorded which). The chain recombines TRBV7-9 with TRBJ1-4; D might be TRBD1 (6 bases). The sequence was obtained from a woman in her 30s who had been exposed to COVID-19. The CDR3 sequence: CASSLSRGEKLFF. The CDR3 nucleotides read TGTGCCAGCAGCTTATCGAGGGGGGAAAAACTGTTTTTT.